The present T cell receptor beta chain was sequenced within a study of blood T cell repertoires in COVID-19. In the source study's methods: Researchers report that nucleated cell counts were estimated from reference gene primer amplification. TCRdb keeps only in-frame clones here, not all; method: immunoSEQ multiplex PCR. V, J and clone size are those of that table, while D and trimming were read from the DNA. Of approximately 240,000 clones listed, 75% to 85% were seen once; the top ten hold approximately 5.7%. Germline CDR1 ENHRY, CDR2 SYGVKD. The V end lost 5 bases, the J end lost 3 bases, and 14 bases lay between the germline ends. The CDR3 has 14 amino acids.

The chain links TRBV10-3 to TRBJ2-7; tentatively, D is TRBD2 (7 bases). Source material: peripheral blood. The clonotype originates from a human donor in a cohort sampled during active COVID-19. CDR3 sequence reads: CAISSRGGDYEQYF. DNA of the CDR3: TGTGCCATCAGTTCTAGAGGGGGGGACTACGAGCAGTACTTC.